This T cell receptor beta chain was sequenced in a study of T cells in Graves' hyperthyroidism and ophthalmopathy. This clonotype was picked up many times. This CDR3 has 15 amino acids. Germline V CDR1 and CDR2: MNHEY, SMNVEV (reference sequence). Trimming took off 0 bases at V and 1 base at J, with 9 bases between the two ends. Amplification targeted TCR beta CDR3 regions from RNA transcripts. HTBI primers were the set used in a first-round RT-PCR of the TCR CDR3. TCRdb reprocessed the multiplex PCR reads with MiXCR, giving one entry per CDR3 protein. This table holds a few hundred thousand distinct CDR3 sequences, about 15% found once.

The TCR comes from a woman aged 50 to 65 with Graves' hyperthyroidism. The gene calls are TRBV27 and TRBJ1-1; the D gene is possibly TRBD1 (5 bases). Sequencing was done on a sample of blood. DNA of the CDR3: TGTGCCAGCAGTTTATCGTGGGACGGGAACACTGAAGCTTTCTTT. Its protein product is CASSLSWDGNTEAFF.